The 29 T cell receptor beta chains below were found in one sample sequenced in a study of cytomegalovirus exposure and HLA in healthy donors. Researchers ran the PCR with 60 Vbeta and 13 Jbeta primers. Generated by immunoSEQ multiplex PCR, the TCRdb table keeps only in-frame clones and is missing some. The sample carries approximately 110,000 clones, roughly 70% recorded once. The sample comprised PBMCs. Source of these receptors: a woman aged 25 to 45 in good health and CMV-seronegative.

This clone was seen a handful of times. This rearrangement joins TRBV9 to TRBJ1-2; maybe TRBD1 (5 bases). In germline, CDR1 is SGDLS, CDR2 YYNGEE. Trimming removed 4 bases from V and 4 bases from J, with 20 bases in between. The CDR3 runs 16 residues. The CDR3 coding sequence is TGTGCCAGCAGCCTTCAGGCCGGGACTCCCCTCTATGGCTACACCTTC. Protein: CASSLQAGTPLYGYTF. The full variable domain, its missing parts supplied by reference TRBV9 and TRBJ1-2, is DSGVTQTPKHLITATGQRVTLRCSPRSGDLSVYWYQQSLDQGLQFLIQYYNGEERAKGNILERFSAQQFPDLHSELNLSSLELGDSALYFCASSLQAGTPLYGYTFGSGTRLTVV.

The J gene is TRBJ1-2, the V gene TRBV27, with D unclear. The CDR3 is 16 residues long. The V gene's germline CDR1 is MNHEY and CDR2 SMNVEV (reference sequence). V gave up 3 bases and J gave up 0 bases, with 14 bases separating them. CDR3 bases: TGTGCCAGCAGTTTGACATCTCTCACGCCTAACTATGGCTACACCTTC. The encoded protein is CASSLTSLTPNYGYTF.

The CDR3 protein is CASSFNVKQPFF. CDR3 coding DNA: TGTGCCAGCAGCTTTAATGTGAAACAGCCTTTCTTT. This chain links TRBV7-2 with TRBJ1-1; D remains unclear. CDR1 SGHTA and CDR2 FQGNSA come from the germline V gene. Trimming took 3 bases from V and 12 from J, leaving 14 bases between them. The CDR3 totals 12 residues.

V usage is TRBV29-1 and J usage is TRBJ2-3; no reliable D call. CDR3 size: 12 residues. V lost 1 base to trimming and J lost 2 bases, with 4 bases between them. The germline V gene encodes CDR1 SQVTM and CDR2 ANQGSEA. The CDR3 DNA reads as TGCAGCGTTGAAGCTATCACAGATACGCAGTATTTT. Protein product: CSVEAITDTQYF.

The chain carries TRBV5-6 and TRBJ1-2; tentative D call: TRBD1 (5 bases). The CDR3 is 14 residues long. Germline V CDR1 and CDR2: SGHDT, YYEEEE. V lost 0 bases and J 8 bases, leaving 14 bases between the germline ends. The DNA of the CDR3 is TGTGCCAGCAGCTTGGATGGAGGGGCGGGAGGCTACACCTTC. This encodes CASSLDGGAGGYTF.

This clone has more than one count but fewer than ten. The V gene is TRBV15, the J gene TRBJ2-7; 10 nucleotides line up with TRBD2. Germline V gives CDR1 LNHNV, CDR2 YYDKDF (reference sequence). V gave up 3 bases and J gave up 3 bases; unmatched junction bases: 5. CDR3 length: 15 amino acids. CDR3 sequence (DNA): TGTGCCACCAGCAGCGGTCTAGCGGGGGACTACGAGCAGTACTTC. Its protein product is CATSSGLAGDYEQYF.

This clone was seen a single time. The CDR3 loop is CASSATSNYGYTF. CDR3 in DNA: TGTGCCAGCAGCGCGACAAGTAACTATGGCTACACCTTC. The genes are TRBV9 and TRBJ1-2; D remains ambiguous. This CDR3 comprises 13 residues. Trimming pared 3 bases from V and 1 base from J, leaving 7 bases between. Germline assignment: CDR1 SGDLS and CDR2 YYNGEE.

In nucleotides, the CDR3 is TGTGCCAGCAGTGAATCACAGCTGAACACTGAAGCTTTCTTT. Protein: CASSESQLNTEAFF. V usage is TRBV6-1 and J usage is TRBJ1-1; D unclear. Deletions cut 2 bases from V and 0 bases from J, with 7 bases between. The germline V gene has CDR1 MNHNS and CDR2 SASEGT. CDR3 length equals 14 residues.

This chain connects TRBV7-6 to TRBJ2-3, with TRBD2 matching 13 bases. From germline, CDR1 is SGHVS and CDR2 FNYEAQ. V trimming: 4 bases; J trimming: 5 bases; junction bases outside the gene matches: 3. The CDR3 is 15 amino acids. CDR3 nucleotide sequence: TGTGCCAGCAGCTCCAGACTAGCGGGAGGAGATACGCAGTATTTT. Its protein is CASSSRLAGGDTQYF. The full variable domain, in which reference TRBV7-6 and TRBJ2-3 provide the parts outside the CDR3, is GAGVSQSPRYKVTKRGQDVALRCDPISGHVSLYWYRQALGQGPEFLTYFNYEAQQDKSGLPNDRFSAERPEGSISTLTIQRTEQRDSAMYRCASSSRLAGGDTQYFGPGTRLTVL.

The chain has TRBV9 and TRBJ2-1; 7 bases agree with TRBD1. J gave up 5 bases and V 0 bases, and 8 bases lay outside the gene matches. CDR1 SGDLS and CDR2 YYNGEE come from the germline V gene. The CDR3 has 16 amino acids. The CDR3 DNA follows: TGTGCCAGCAGCGTAGGACAGGGTGAAGGTCACAATGAGCAGTTCTTC. Amino acids: CASSVGQGEGHNEQFF.

V usage is TRBV7-3 and J usage is TRBJ1-2; D is perhaps TRBD1 (5 bases). Trimming cost V 5 bases and J 3 bases, with 16 bases left between them. The germline V gene has CDR1 SGHTA and CDR2 FQGTGA. CDR3 length equals 15 residues. Here the CDR3 reads CASSAGGGSDYGYTF. The CDR3 coding sequence is TGTGCCAGCAGCGCGGGGGGAGGAAGTGACTATGGCTACACCTTC.

V gene TRBV6-5 combines with J gene TRBJ1-2; the D gene is possibly TRBD1 (5 bases). Trimming took off 2 bases at V and 5 bases at J, with 9 bases between the two ends. The CDR3 contains 13 residues. Germline-derived CDR1 and CDR2 are MNHEY and SVGAGI. The CDR3 sequence: CASSYDSIYGYTF. In nucleotides, the CDR3 is TGTGCCAGCAGTTACGACAGTATTTATGGCTACACCTTC.

The chain joins TRBV7-8 to TRBJ1-1; 10 bases are shared with TRBD1. The CDR3 length is 15 residues. The germline CDR1 and CDR2 sequences are SGHVS and FQNEAQ. V was clipped by 8 bases and J by 6 bases; unmatched bases: 12. The CDR3 DNA sequence: TGTGCCAGCGCCGGGACAGGGGTTGCTGGCGCTGAAGCTTTCTTT. Amino acids: CASAGTGVAGAEAFF.

CDR3 region: CASSYRGRNEQFF. As DNA, the CDR3 is TGTGCCAGCAGTTACAGGGGTAGGAATGAGCAGTTCTTC. The rearrangement uses TRBV6-5 and TRBJ2-1; weak D call: TRBD1 (5 bases). The ends were cut back, 2 bases at V and 7 bases at J, with 9 bases in the middle. The CDR3 totals 13 residues. Germline-derived CDR1 and CDR2 are MNHEY and SVGAGI.

As regards this clone: One end of the junction fails to match germline, which may point to a read error. V usage is TRBV27 and J usage is TRBJ2-7, with D unclear. Looked up from germline, CDR1 is MNHEY and CDR2 is SMNVEV (reference sequence). The CDR3 extends over 14 amino acids. The CDR3: CASSLSATIYEQYF. The CDR3 coding sequence is TGTGCCAGCAGTCTATCTGCTACCATCTACGAGCAGTACTTC.

The chain is built from TRBV7-9 and TRBJ2-7; D is undetermined. From germline, CDR1 is SEHNR and CDR2 FQNEAQ (reference sequence). This CDR3 region has 12 residues. V was cut by 3 bases and J by 4 bases, with 7 bases left in between. For the CDR3, the DNA is TGTGCCAGCAGCTTTACCCAGTACGAGCAGTACTTC. Its translation: CASSFTQYEQYF.

The sample holds a few counts of this clone. The V and J genes are TRBV11-3 and TRBJ1-1; D remains ambiguous. The CDR3 runs to 13 residues. Germline lookup yields CDR1 SGHNT and CDR2 YENEEA. Trimming took off 5 bases at V and 2 bases at J, with 9 bases between the two ends. CDR3 nucleotides: TGTGCCAGCAGCACCCGCGGTAACACTGAAGCTTTCTTT. Translated, it gives CASSTRGNTEAFF.

This clone was seen only once. The chain employs TRBV25-1 and TRBJ1-1, with 8 bases aligning to TRBD1. The CDR3 sequence is 14 residues long. The junction had 4 bases not matched to a gene; V was cut back by 3 bases and J by 4 bases. CDR1 and CDR2 from the germline V gene are MGHDK and SYGVNS. The CDR3: CASSDYRGGTEAFF. The CDR3 nucleotides read TGTGCCAGCAGTGATTACAGGGGGGGCACTGAAGCTTTCTTT.

The genes are TRBV7-6 and TRBJ1-1; a weak D match, TRBD1 (5 bases). V was trimmed by 1 base and J by 5 bases, leaving 14 bases between them. This CDR3 has 15 residues. Germline V gene lookup returns CDR1 SGHVS and CDR2 FNYEAQ. Here the CDR3 DNA reads TGTGCCAGCAGCTTAGGGGGCAGGGATAGGACTGAAGCTTTCTTT. This codes for CASSLGGRDRTEAFF.

The chain combines TRBV29-1 with TRBJ1-2; 7 bases match TRBD1. The CDR3 covers 12 residues. Germline CDR1 reads SQVTM; CDR2 reads ANQGSEA. After removal of 6 bases from V and 3 bases from J, the junction contained 4 bases not matched to a gene. CDR3 DNA: TGCAGCGTGAGGGACAGAGACTATGGCTACACCTTC. Protein product: CSVRDRDYGYTF.

The count of this clone is one. The chain uses TRBV6-5 and TRBJ2-5; 8 bases are shared with TRBD2. CDR1 and CDR2 from the germline V gene are MNHEY and SVGAGI. With 6 bases clipped from V and 2 bases from J, the junction kept 8 bases outside the gene matches. The CDR3 is 15 amino acids. CDR3 nucleotides: TGTGCCAGCAGAAACACGGGGGGGCCACAAGAGACCCAGTACTTC. It is translated as CASRNTGGPQETQYF.

The genes are TRBV6-5 and TRBJ1-6; 9 nucleotides align to TRBD1. V trimming: 2 bases; J trimming: 7 bases; junction bases outside the gene matches: 6. Per the germline V gene, CDR1 is MNHEY and CDR2 is SVGAGI. This CDR3 contains 16 residues. The CDR3 is CASSYDTGTGNSPLHF. DNA for the CDR3: TGTGCCAGCAGTTACGACACGGGGACAGGGAATTCACCCCTCCACTTT.

The chain carries TRBV18 and TRBJ1-4, with unresolved D. V lost 0 bases to trimming and J lost 0 bases, with 8 bases between them. Germline CDR1 and CDR2: KGHSH and LQKENI. This CDR3 contains 16 residues. CDR3 region: CASSPPSSATNEKLFF. CDR3 coding DNA: TGTGCCAGCTCACCACCTTCGTCGGCAACTAATGAAAAACTGTTTTTT.

V gene TRBV9 combines with J gene TRBJ2-1; 9 bases line up with TRBD1. CDR1 SGDLS and CDR2 YYNGEE come from the germline V gene. The J segment lost 8 bases and the V segment lost 5 bases, leaving 11 bases of the junction unmatched. The CDR3 loop spans 15 amino acids. This chain's CDR3 is CASSGPGQGPHEQFF. In nucleotides, the CDR3 is TGTGCCAGCAGTGGTCCGGGACAGGGACCCCATGAGCAGTTCTTC.

This chain connects TRBV27 to TRBJ2-7, with 7 bases identical to TRBD2. CDR1 MNHEY and CDR2 SMNVEV come from the germline V gene (reference sequence). The CDR3 spans 14 residues. V was clipped by 6 bases and J by 7 bases; unmatched bases: 12. CDR3 residues: CASRIAGVEGEQYF. In DNA form, the CDR3 reads TGTGCCAGCAGGATAGCGGGCGTCGAGGGGGAGCAGTACTTC.

This chain links TRBV30 with TRBJ1-2; D perhaps matches TRBD1 (5 bases). The CDR3 sequence is 13 residues long. Germline V gene sequence: CDR1 GTSNPN, CDR2 SVGIG (reference sequence). The ends were cut back, 3 bases at V and 4 bases at J, with 12 bases in the middle. This CDR3 reads CAWSSGHTYGYTF. The CDR3 DNA reads TGTGCCTGGAGCTCCGGACATACCTATGGCTACACCTTC.

The chain employs TRBV2 and TRBJ1-2, with D unclear. The CDR3 runs 14 residues. Trimming cost V 8 bases and J 3 bases, with 16 bases left between them. In germline, CDR1 is SNHLY, CDR2 FYNNEI. CDR3 sequence: CASQGGWGDYGYTF. The CDR3 nucleotides read TGTGCCAGCCAAGGCGGGTGGGGTGACTATGGCTACACCTTC.

The CDR3, as DNA: TGTGCCAGCAGCGTACAGGCCCTGAACACTGAAGCTTTCTTT. Amino acid sequence: CASSVQALNTEAFF. The chain carries TRBV9 and TRBJ1-1, with no clear D. Germline V CDR1 and CDR2: SGDLS, YYNGEE. The length of the CDR3 is 14 residues. V was cut by 1 base and J by 0 bases, with 7 bases left in between. The variable domain in full, with the rest retrieved from reference TRBV9 and TRBJ1-1, is DSGVTQTPKHLITATGQRVTLRCSPRSGDLSVYWYQQSLDQGLQFLIQYYNGEERAKGNILERFSAQQFPDLHSELNLSSLELGDSALYFCASSVQALNTEAFFGQGTRLTVV.

This chain joins TRBV6-5 and TRBJ1-3; D call uncertain. Germline CDR1 is MNHEY and CDR2 is SVGAGI. Trimming took off 0 bases at V and 6 bases at J, with 9 bases between the two ends. CDR3 length: 14 amino acids. The CDR3 sequence: CASSYSRLENTIYF. The CDR3 coding sequence is TGTGCCAGCAGTTACTCCCGACTGGAAAACACCATATATTTT.